These 14 T cell receptor beta chains originate from one sample sequenced in a study of blood T cells in healthy people across ages. The authors ran a second PCR of roughly 6 to 12 cycles using a sample-barcoded 5' primer and a J-beta primer mix. TCRdb analysed the 5' RACE reads with MiXCR anew, one entry per CDR3 protein. The data contain around 900,000 distinct CDR3 sequences, 29% of them singletons. The sequenced sample consisted of blood. These receptors were obtained from a woman older than 75 in good health.

This clonotype appeared a few times. The chain carries TRBV7-2 and TRBJ1-5; D uncertain. The CDR3 consists of 15 residues. V lost 2 bases and J 0 bases, leaving 8 bases between the germline ends. CDR1 and CDR2 (germline): SGHTA, FQGNSA. Here the CDR3 reads CASSLTPDSNQPQHF. CDR3 in DNA: TGTGCCAGCAGCTTAACACCCGATAGCAATCAGCCCCAGCATTTT.

Remarks on this clonotype: Possible read error: a much larger clone is one base away. The CDR3 loop is CASSHTGTGTTDTEYF. In DNA, the CDR3 is TGTGCCAGCAGTCATACCGGGACAGGGACCACAGATACGGAGTATTTT. The chain is built from TRBV12-3 or TRBV12-4 and TRBJ2-3, with TRBD1 matching 9 bases. This CDR3 has 16 residues.

The V gene is TRBV20-1, the J gene TRBJ2-5; D might be TRBD1 (6 bases). Per the germline V gene, CDR1 is DFQATT and CDR2 is SNEGSKA (reference sequence). Trimming stripped 6 bases from V and 6 bases from J, with 17 bases between. The length of the CDR3 is 13 residues. The CDR3 nucleotides are TGCAGTGCCACGGACAGTTCGGGGAAGACCCAGTACTTC. Its translation: CSATDSSGKTQYF.

A word on this clonotype: At one of its ends the junction is not consistent with the germline gene, which may arise from a read error. The chain carries TRBV4-3 and TRBJ2-3; 12 bases are shared with TRBD2. Germline CDR1 LGHNA, CDR2 YSLEER. The CDR3 is made up of 17 amino acids. The CDR3 is CANSQDPELAGGDTQYF. In DNA, the CDR3 is TGCGCCAACAGCCAAGATCCGGAACTAGCGGGGGGAGATACGCAGTATTTT.

V and J are TRBV5-4 and TRBJ2-5; possible D gene TRBD1, 7 bases. CDR1 and CDR2 (germline): SGHNT, YYREEE (reference sequence). This CDR3 region has 14 residues. Trimming stripped 5 bases from V and 1 base from J, with 12 bases between. For the CDR3, the DNA is TGTGCCAGCAGAGGCGGGACAGTCCAAGAGACCCAGTACTTC. Translation gives CASRGGTVQETQYF.

This clonotype appeared many times. The chain links TRBV12-3 or TRBV12-4 to TRBJ2-3; 8 bases agree with TRBD1. Trimming took 7 bases from V and 0 from J; bases not matched to a gene: 3. This CDR3 contains 14 residues. The CDR3 spells CASKRTGSTDTQYF. Written as DNA, the CDR3 is TGTGCCAGCAAACGGACAGGGAGCACAGATACGCAGTATTTT.

This clonotype appeared many times. V is TRBV7-2 and J is TRBJ2-1; TRBD1 agrees at 10 bases. There are 16 residues in the CDR3. Trimming cost V 5 bases and J 4 bases; bases outside gene matches: 8. The germline V gene has CDR1 SGHTA and CDR2 FQGNSA. CDR3 nucleotides: TGTGCCAGCAGCACCGGGGACAGGGGAGGGTACAATGAGCAGTTCTTC. The encoded protein is CASSTGDRGGYNEQFF.

This clonotype has a count of ten or more. V is TRBV20-1 and J is TRBJ2-3; no clear D. The CDR3 totals 13 residues. The germline V gene has CDR1 DFQATT and CDR2 SNEGSKA (reference sequence). Trimming stripped 6 bases from V and 6 bases from J, with 16 bases between. Written as DNA, the CDR3 is TGCAGTGCAGGGCGGTCCGCAGATGATACGCAGTATTTT. This translates into CSAGRSADDTQYF.

Note on this clonotype: A read error may explain this, as a much larger clone is one base away. The gene calls are TRBV3-1 and TRBJ2-4; 7 bases fit TRBD1. Germline V gene data show CDR1 as LGHDT and CDR2 as YNNKEL (reference sequence). The CDR3 has 14 residues. V was pared by 4 bases and J by 5 bases, with 5 bases of the junction left unmatched. The CDR3 region has the DNA TGTGCCAGCAGCCTGACAGGGTTCGAAAACATTCAGTACTTC. Its translation is CASSLTGFENIQYF.

This clonotype has more than one count but fewer than ten. The chain recombines TRBV6-5 with TRBJ1-5, with D possibly being TRBD1 (5 bases). In germline, CDR1 is MNHEY, CDR2 SVGAGI. V lost 2 bases and J 3 bases, leaving 8 bases between the germline ends. CDR3 size: 14 residues. This chain's CDR3 is CASSYRGLNQPQHF. The CDR3 nucleotides are TGTGCCAGCAGTTACAGGGGCCTCAATCAGCCCCAGCATTTT.

This clonotype has at least ten counts. This chain uses TRBV14 with TRBJ2-5, with D perhaps matching TRBD1 (6 bases). Germline loops: CDR1 SGHDN, CDR2 FVKESK. Trimming took 5 bases from V and 0 from J, leaving 13 bases between them. The CDR3 is 15 amino acids. The CDR3 sequence is CASSARQVYQETQYF. DNA for the CDR3: TGTGCCAGCAGCGCACGACAGGTGTACCAAGAGACCCAGTACTTC.

The J gene is TRBJ1-1, the V gene TRBV6-1, with 7 bases identical to TRBD1. The CDR3 has 16 amino acids. Germline lookup yields CDR1 MNHNS and CDR2 SASEGT. V dropped 4 bases and J dropped 0; count of bases not matched to a gene: 8. The CDR3 DNA sequence: TGTGCCAGCAGTGGGGGACCGGGACAGATGAACACTGAAGCTTTCTTT. The encoded protein is CASSGGPGQMNTEAFF.

This rearrangement joins TRBV11-2 to TRBJ1-5; no clear D gene. Germline V gives CDR1 SGHAT, CDR2 FQNNGV. Deletions cut 3 bases from V and 0 bases from J, with 12 bases between. This CDR3 has 16 residues. CDR3 coding DNA: TGTGCCAGCAGCTTCGGGGAAGGCTTTAGCAATCAGCCCCAGCATTTT. Translation: CASSFGEGFSNQPQHF.

For this clonotype: A much larger clonotype is one base distant, so this may be a read error. This chain connects TRBV10-3 to TRBJ2-7; D may correspond to TRBD1 or TRBD2 (5 bases each). The CDR3 has 14 amino acids. Germline values: CDR1 ENHRY, CDR2 SYGVKD. The CDR3 reads CAVSGLGQNYEQYF. CDR3 sequence (DNA): TGTGCCGTCAGTGGACTTGGACAAAACTACGAGCAGTACTTC.